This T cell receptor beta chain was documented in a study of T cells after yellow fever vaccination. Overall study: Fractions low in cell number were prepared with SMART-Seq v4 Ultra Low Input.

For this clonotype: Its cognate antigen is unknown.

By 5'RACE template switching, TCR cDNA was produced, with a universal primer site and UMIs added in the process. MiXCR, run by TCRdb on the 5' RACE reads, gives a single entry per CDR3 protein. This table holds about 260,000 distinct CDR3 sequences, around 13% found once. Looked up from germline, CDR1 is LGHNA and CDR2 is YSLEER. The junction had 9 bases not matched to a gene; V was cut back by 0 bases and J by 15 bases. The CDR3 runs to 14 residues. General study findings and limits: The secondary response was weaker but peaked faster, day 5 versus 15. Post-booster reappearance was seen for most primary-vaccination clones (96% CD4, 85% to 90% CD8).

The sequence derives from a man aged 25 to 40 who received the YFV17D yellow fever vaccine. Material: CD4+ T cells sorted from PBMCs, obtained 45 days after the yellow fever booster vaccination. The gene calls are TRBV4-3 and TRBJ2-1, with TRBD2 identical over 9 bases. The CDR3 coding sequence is TGCGCCAGCAGCCAAGATGATAGCGGGAGTTATCTGTTCTTC. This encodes CASSQDDSGSYLFF.